The entry below describes one T cell receptor beta chain. The antigen is unknown. Exclusion of a patient followed from autoimmune disease history or systemic immunosuppression. These data come from a study of OX40 agonist ivuxolimab in advanced cancers. Overall study results and limits: A proportion of nonresponders additionally exhibited low normalized T-cell clonal expansion.

Germline V gene data show CDR1 as GTSNPN and CDR2 as SVGIG (reference sequence). The CDR3 is made up of 12 amino acids. Trimming left V 1 base short and J 8 bases short, with 11 bases between. Repertoires were generated with immunoSEQ multiplex PCR, while TCRdb's copy carries only in-frame clones and drops some. Of approximately 100,000 clones listed, about nine tenths were seen once; the top ten hold 0.48%. This TCR derives from an adult with an advanced solid tumor such as melanoma, head and neck, liver or kidney cancer. The material sequenced was CD4+ or CD8+ T cells sorted from blood, taken in a trial of the OX40 agonist ivuxolimab. The chain recombines TRBV30 with TRBJ1-2; D unclear. The CDR3 loop reads CAWSGISNGYTF. The CDR3 DNA reads TGTGCCTGGAGTGGAATATCTAACGGCTACACCTTC.